This TCR beta chain appears in the sequencing data of a study of molecular identifiers for immune sequencing clone quantification. Points from the study as a whole: In CMV-specific effectors, clones above 20 copies held over 99% of molecules; naive, under 1%. Highly expanded clone sizes could be underestimated by identical TCR molecules sharing a barcode.

This clonotype was seen at least ten times. What it recognizes is unknown. The CDR3 extends over 16 amino acids. CDR1 is SGHRS, CDR2 YFSETQ, per germline. V lost 4 bases and J lost 9, with 22 bases in between. Library preparation followed earlier protocols using designated TCR primers. Each CDR3 protein gets one entry after TCRdb re-called the PCR reads with MiXCR. The repertoire holds nearly 650,000 distinct CDR3 sequences, with around 25% as singletons. The receptor was derived from a human donor in good health. Some libraries in this study had Jurkat cell RNA spiked in. The sequencing input was naive CD8+ T cells from blood, with Jurkat cell RNA spiked in. The subset: FACS-sorted CD8+CD4-CCR7+CD45RA+ naive T cells. The V and J genes are TRBV5-1 and TRBJ2-2; D unclear. CDR3 region: CASSPDDTRFLRELFF. The CDR3 DNA sequence: TGCGCCAGCAGCCCGGATGACACCCGATTCCTCCGGGAGCTGTTTTTT.